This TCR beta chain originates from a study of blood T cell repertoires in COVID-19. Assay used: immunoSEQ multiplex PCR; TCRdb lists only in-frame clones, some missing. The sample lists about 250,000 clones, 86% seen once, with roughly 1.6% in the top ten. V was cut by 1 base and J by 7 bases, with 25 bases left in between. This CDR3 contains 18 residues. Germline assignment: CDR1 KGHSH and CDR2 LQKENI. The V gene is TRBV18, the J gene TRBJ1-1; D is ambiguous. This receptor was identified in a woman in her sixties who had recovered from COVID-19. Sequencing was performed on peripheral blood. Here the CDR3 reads CASSPRALISGVFGEAFF. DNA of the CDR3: TGTGCCAGCTCACCACGCGCCCTTATTTCCGGGGTTTTTGGTGAAGCTTTCTTT.